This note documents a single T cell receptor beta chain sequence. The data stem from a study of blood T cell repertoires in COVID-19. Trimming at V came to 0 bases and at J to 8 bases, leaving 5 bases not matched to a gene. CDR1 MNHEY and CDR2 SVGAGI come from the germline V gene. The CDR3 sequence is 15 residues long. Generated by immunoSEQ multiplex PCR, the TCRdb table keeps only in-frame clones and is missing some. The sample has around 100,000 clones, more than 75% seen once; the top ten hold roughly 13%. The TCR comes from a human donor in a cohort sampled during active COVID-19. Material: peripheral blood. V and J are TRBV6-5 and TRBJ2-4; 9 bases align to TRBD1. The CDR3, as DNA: TGTGCCAGCAGTTACTCTGGGGGACAGGGTGACATTCAGTACTTC. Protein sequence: CASSYSGGQGDIQYF.